This T cell receptor (beta chain) was recovered during a study of relationships among human T cell subsets (dated by TCRdb to the early 2010s). For the study in its entirety: The study sequenced eight distinct T cell populations from blood: pan T, CD8 cytotoxic, regulatory, Th1, Th2, naive plus transitional, activated and memory cells. The study at large found these results: The considerable overlap in CDR3s among Th1, Th2 and regulatory T cells was taken as suggesting that cell fate choices are stochastic. While more than 55% of CD8+ cytotoxic sequences came from clones with more than 100 reads, the regulatory and Th2 subsets had few clones of that kind. V, D and J usage, CDR3 length and N-nucleotide additions showed no statistically significant differences among the seven subsets. The bead-based sorting could not exclude a CD4+CD8+ double-positive population.

The library was generated by multiplex PCR. Sequencing instrument: 454 GS FLX. TCR alpha and beta CDR3 regions were amplified from mRNA by semiquantitative ARM-PCR. ARM-PCR used tagged nested gene-specific primers, after which communal superprimers carried out exponential amplification. Nested primers were removed by exonuclease before the second amplification round on first-round PCR products. Sequencing of the amplicons was performed on the 454 platform, which allows millions of DNA fragments to be sequenced rapidly without cloning bias. A read mappable to both V and J germline segments was defined as an effective read. Concerning the study's data processing: IRmap was used to assign reads to germline V, D and J segments, relying on pyromap, a Smith-Waterman modification adapted to 454 sequencing errors. D-beta assignments were filtered with cutoffs set at the 99th percentile of alignment scores obtained from simulated random sequences. CDR3 was defined as the amino acids lying between the conserved V-segment Y[YFLI]C motif and the J-segment [FW]GXGT motif. Repertoire diversity was estimated with a compound Poisson process model previously applied to large-scale EST data. A procedure for detecting cross-contamination was used to argue that sample contamination was not the source of the shared CDR3s. Using fastp trimming at Q25 and MiXCR clonotype assembly, TCRdb reanalyzed the public sequencing data and kept in-frame beta chains. When rows share a CDR3 protein, they turn into one entry using the most common DNA and genes. These V and J calls rely on TCRdb rather than the paper's analysis. The sample includes about 12,000 distinct CDR3 sequences, with roughly two thirds observed a single time. Of the sample, roughly 27% falls within the top ten clones.

A note on this clonotype: Its antigen is not yet known. Base qualities are not recorded, but no much larger clone differs from it by a single base.

The CD4+CD25-CD294- flow-through remaining after the CD25, CD56 and CD294 bead selections was collected as Th1 cells. T cell subsets were isolated with Miltenyi superparamagnetic beads coated with subset-specific monoclonal antibodies. Every T cell population came from peripheral blood. Ficoll separation was used to obtain mononuclear cells from whole blood, after which anti-CD14 microbeads were used to deplete monocytes. Isolated cell populations were immediately resuspended in RNAprotect reagent. The CDR3 numbers 14 residues from cysteine through phenylalanine. CDR3 DNA only is kept here, 42 bases in frame from base 1. The germline ends are 14 bases apart after V is trimmed by 8 bases and J by 0 bases. The CDR1 and CDR2 encoded by the germline V gene are ENHRY and SYGVKD.

The chain uses TRBV10-3 and TRBJ2-7; the D segment might be TRBD1 or TRBD2, since each matches 5 bases. The receptor's source is a man between 40 and 49 years old in good health. Material: CD4+ Th1 cells sorted from blood. The cell subset or site label on this specimen signifies: CD4+CD25-CD294- T helper 1 cells. CDR3 reads: CAIGEGKSSYEQYF. In nucleotide form, the sequence is TGTGCCATCGGCGAGGGGAAAAGCTCCTACGAGCAGTACTTC.